The text below deals with one T cell receptor beta chain. The antigen remains undetermined. RNA was isolated and reverse transcribed to cDNA, the sequencing template. Generated by immunoSEQ multiplex PCR, the TCRdb table keeps only in-frame clones and is missing some. The sample has around 200,000 clones, about 55% seen once; the top ten hold 11%. The entry originates in a study of CD8+ T cells in alopecia areata. There are 15 residues in the CDR3. V lost 5 bases to trimming and J lost 3 bases; unmatched junction nucleotides: 5. CDR1 is SGHAT and CDR2 is FQNNGV in the germline V gene. Study results and limitations: Scalp samples also contribute reads from the resident alphabeta T cells found in normal skin.

Treatment given: oral pan-JAK inhibitor, 5-10 mg twice daily. Alopecia areata patients provided lesional scalp punch biopsies and peripheral blood. The receptor comes from a human donor with alopecia areata. The sample in question was CD8+ T cells sorted from blood, obtained at week 24, from a patient treated with tofacitinib. This chain connects TRBV11-2 to TRBJ2-7, with 12 positions matching TRBD2. The CDR3 sequence is CASSPGTSGFYEQYF. In DNA form, the CDR3 reads TGTGCCAGCAGCCCAGGGACTAGCGGGTTCTACGAGCAGTACTTC.